The 14 T cell receptor beta chains below all came from one sample that was sequenced in a study of blood T cell repertoires in COVID-19. Some clones are missing from TCRdb's copy, which holds only in-frame ones; the method was immunoSEQ multiplex PCR. This table has some 28,000 clones, 76% appearing once. Sample: peripheral blood. Receptors were obtained from a man between 65 and 80 years old with acute or convalescent COVID-19.

J is TRBJ2-1 and V is TRBV18, with 8 bases aligning to TRBD2. The CDR3 is 14 residues long. Germline V gene lookup returns CDR1 KGHSH and CDR2 LQKENI. V was clipped by 3 bases and J by 5 bases; unmatched bases: 3. The CDR3 DNA reads TGTGCCAGCTCACCCGGGGGGGTGAACAATGAGCAGTTCTTC. Amino acids: CASSPGGVNNEQFF.

CDR3 sequence: CASSAILYYGYTF. CDR3 DNA: TGTGCCAGCAGCGCGATCCTTTACTATGGCTACACCTTC. The chain joins TRBV13 to TRBJ1-2; no definite D call. Germline assignment: CDR1 PRHDT and CDR2 FYEKMQ (reference sequence). This CDR3 is 13 amino acids long. The V and J ends lost 5 bases and 3 bases respectively, with 10 bases between them.

This clone was picked up one time. The chain couples TRBV27 to TRBJ1-1; D not resolved. Germline lookup yields CDR1 MNHEY and CDR2 SMNVEV (reference sequence). V lost 0 bases and J 5 bases, leaving 10 bases between the germline ends. The length of the CDR3 is 14 residues. This chain's CDR3 is CASSLSTDGTEAFF. CDR3 DNA: TGTGCCAGCAGTTTATCGACCGACGGGACTGAAGCTTTCTTT.

The chain joins TRBV6-4 to TRBJ2-1, with TRBD2 identical over 11 bases. V shed 3 bases and J 2 bases; nucleotides not matched to a gene: 0. The CDR3 has 15 amino acids. Germline V lookup: CDR1 MRHNA, CDR2 SNTAGT. The CDR3: CASSDSGGAYNEQFF. The CDR3 bases are TGTGCCAGCAGTGATAGCGGGGGGGCCTACAATGAGCAGTTCTTC.

The chain combines TRBV7-9 with TRBJ1-1; D call uncertain. The V end lost 3 bases, the J end lost 1 base, and 6 bases lay between the germline ends. Looked up from germline, CDR1 is SEHNR and CDR2 is FQNEAQ (reference sequence). This CDR3 region has 13 residues. CDR3 protein: CASSLSGNTEAFF. In nucleotides, the CDR3 is TGTGCCAGCAGCTTGTCAGGGAACACTGAAGCTTTCTTT. Filled out from reference TRBV7-9 and TRBJ1-1, the complete variable domain reads DTGVSQNPRHKITKRGQNVTFRCDPISEHNRLYWYRQTLGQGPEFLTYFQNEAQLEKSRLLSDRFSAERPKGSFSTLEIQRTEQGDSAMYLCASSLSGNTEAFFGQGTRLTVV.

This sequence joins TRBV3-1 (or the pseudogene TRBV3-2) and TRBJ1-6, with 10 bases identical to TRBD1. The ends lost 1 base at V and 6 bases at J; junction bases unmatched: 0. Looked up from germline, CDR1 is LGHDT and CDR2 is YNNKEL (reference sequence). The CDR3 consists of 15 residues. The CDR3 sequence: CASSQGDRGNSPLHF. Written as DNA, the CDR3 is TGTGCCAGCAGCCAAGGGGACAGGGGTAATTCACCCCTCCACTTT.

This clone showed up just a few times. Other DNA sequences in the sample encode the same CDR3. This sequence joins TRBV5-6 and TRBJ2-3, with 10 bases that match TRBD2. CDR3 size: 16 residues. Per germline, CDR1 SGHDT and CDR2 YYEEEE. Germline trimming cut 3 bases from V and 0 bases from J; bases unmatched to any gene: 4. The CDR3 bases are TGTGCCAGCAGCTATCGGACTAGCGGAAGCACAGATACGCAGTATTTT. Translating it yields CASSYRTSGSTDTQYF.

Remarks on this clone: Other DNA sequences in the sample encode the same CDR3. The chain employs TRBV7-3 and TRBJ2-1, with 8 bases that match TRBD2. This CDR3 is 15 amino acids long. V was pared by 5 bases and J by 0 bases, with 3 bases of the junction left unmatched. Germline CDR1 is SGHTA and CDR2 is FQGTGA. CDR3 amino acids: CASSLSGSSYNEQFF. The CDR3 DNA reads TGTGCCAGCAGCCTAAGCGGGAGCTCCTACAATGAGCAGTTCTTC.

The V and J genes are TRBV11-2 and TRBJ1-2; TRBD1 agrees at 7 bases. Per germline, CDR1 SGHAT and CDR2 FQNNGV. The CDR3 has 15 residues. The junction had 7 bases not matched to a gene; V was cut back by 6 bases and J by 0 bases. Written as DNA, the CDR3 is TGTGCCAGCAGGCCGACAGGGATCGCTAACTATGGCTACACCTTC. Protein sequence: CASRPTGIANYGYTF.

The V call is TRBV11-3, the J call TRBJ2-5, with D possibly being TRBD2 (6 bases). V was pared by 3 bases and J by 3 bases, with 8 bases between. The CDR3 spans 13 residues. CDR1 and CDR2 (germline): SGHNT, YENEEA. The CDR3 sequence is CASSLGGEETQYF. The CDR3 DNA is TGTGCCAGCAGCTTGGGAGGAGAAGAGACCCAGTACTTC. Filled out from reference TRBV11-3 and TRBJ2-5, the complete variable domain reads EAGVVQSPRYKIIEKKQPVAFWCNPISGHNTLYWYLQNLGQGPELLIRYENEEAVDDSQLPKDRFSAERLKGVDSTLKIQPAELGDSAVYLCASSLGGEETQYFGPGTRLLVL.

CDR3: CASSIARTGARTYGYTF. The CDR3 nucleotides read TGTGCCAGTAGTATAGCAAGGACAGGGGCCCGCACCTATGGCTACACCTTC. This chain connects TRBV19 to TRBJ1-2; 9 nucleotides line up with TRBD1. CDR1 is LNHDA and CDR2 is SQIVND in the germline V gene (reference sequence). The CDR3 length is 17 residues. V dropped 1 base and J dropped 4; count of bases not matched to a gene: 10.

The chain carries TRBV3-1 (or the pseudogene TRBV3-2) and TRBJ1-6, with 8 nucleotides matching TRBD1. This CDR3 region has 15 residues. The germline V gene encodes CDR1 LGHDT and CDR2 YNNKEL (reference sequence). V trimming: 3 bases; J trimming: 10 bases; junction bases outside the gene matches: 8. The CDR3 spells CASSQVTGGGSPLHF. CDR3 coding DNA: TGTGCCAGCAGCCAGGTAACAGGGGGAGGATCACCCCTCCACTTT.

The chain employs TRBV20-1 and TRBJ2-7; 8 bases agree with TRBD2. The germline V gene has CDR1 DFQATT and CDR2 SNEGSKA (reference sequence). The CDR3 totals 14 residues. V was clipped by 3 bases and J by 7 bases; unmatched bases: 11. CDR3 residues: CSASSGLDTGEQYF. CDR3 nucleotides: TGCAGTGCTAGTTCGGGACTAGACACTGGTGAGCAGTACTTC.

This chain uses TRBV24-1 with TRBJ1-5; 7 nucleotides match TRBD1. The CDR3 is 16 amino acids. Germline CDR1 is KGHDR and CDR2 is SFDVKD. After removal of 8 bases from V and 6 bases from J, the junction contained 15 bases not matched to a gene. The CDR3 spells CATMTADRVLTQPQHF. The CDR3 region has the DNA TGTGCCACCATGACCGCAGACAGGGTGCTAACTCAGCCCCAGCATTTT.